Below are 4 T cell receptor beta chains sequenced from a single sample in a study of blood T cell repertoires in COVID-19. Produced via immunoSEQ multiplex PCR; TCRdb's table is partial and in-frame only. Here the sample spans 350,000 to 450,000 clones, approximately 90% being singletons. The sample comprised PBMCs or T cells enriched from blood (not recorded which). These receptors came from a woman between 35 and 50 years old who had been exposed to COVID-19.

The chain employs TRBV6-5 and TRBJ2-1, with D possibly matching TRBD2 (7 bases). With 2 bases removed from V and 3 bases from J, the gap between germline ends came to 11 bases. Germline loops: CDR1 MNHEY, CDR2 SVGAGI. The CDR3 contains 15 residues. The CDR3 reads CASSYRGAYYNEQFF. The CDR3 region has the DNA TGTGCCAGCAGTTACCGGGGGGCTTACTACAATGAGCAGTTCTTC.

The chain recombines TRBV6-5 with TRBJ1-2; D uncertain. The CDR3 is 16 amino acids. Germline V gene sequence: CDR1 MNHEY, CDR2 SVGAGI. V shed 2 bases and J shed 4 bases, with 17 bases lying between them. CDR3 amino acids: CASSYTAAQSFYGYTF. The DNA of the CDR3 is TGTGCCAGCAGTTACACCGCCGCACAGTCATTCTATGGCTACACCTTC.

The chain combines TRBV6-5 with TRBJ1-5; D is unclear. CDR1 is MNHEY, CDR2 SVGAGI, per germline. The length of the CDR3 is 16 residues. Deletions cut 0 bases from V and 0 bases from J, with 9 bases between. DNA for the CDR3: TGTGCCAGCAGTTACTCGGCCTTGTATAGCAATCAGCCCCAGCATTTT. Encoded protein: CASSYSALYSNQPQHF.

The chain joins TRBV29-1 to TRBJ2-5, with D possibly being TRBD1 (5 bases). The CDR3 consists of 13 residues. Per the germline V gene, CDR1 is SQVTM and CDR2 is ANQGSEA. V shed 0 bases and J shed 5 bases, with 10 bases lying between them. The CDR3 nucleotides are TGCAGCGTTGAAGATGTGGCAGGGGAGACCCAGTACTTC. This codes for CSVEDVAGETQYF. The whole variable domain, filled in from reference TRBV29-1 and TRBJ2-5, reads SAVISQKPSRDICQRGTSLTIQCQVDSQVTMMFWYRQQPGQSLTLIATANQGSEATYESGFVIDKFPISRPNLTFSTLTVSNMSPEDSSIYLCSVEDVAGETQYFGPGTRLLVL.